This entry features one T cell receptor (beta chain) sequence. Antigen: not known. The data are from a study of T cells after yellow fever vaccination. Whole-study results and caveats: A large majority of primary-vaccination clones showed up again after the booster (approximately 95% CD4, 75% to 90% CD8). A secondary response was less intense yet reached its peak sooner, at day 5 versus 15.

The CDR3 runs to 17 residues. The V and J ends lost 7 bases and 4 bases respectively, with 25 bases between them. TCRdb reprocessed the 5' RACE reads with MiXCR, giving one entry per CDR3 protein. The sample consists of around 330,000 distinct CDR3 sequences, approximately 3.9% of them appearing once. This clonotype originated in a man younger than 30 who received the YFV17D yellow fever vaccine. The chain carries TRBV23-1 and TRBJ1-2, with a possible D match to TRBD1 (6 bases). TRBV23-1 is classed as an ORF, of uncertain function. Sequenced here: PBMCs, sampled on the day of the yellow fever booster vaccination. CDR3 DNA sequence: TGCGCCAGCAAAGAACACCGGGGGCCAGAGATAGGCTATGGCTACACCTTC. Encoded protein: CASKEHRGPEIGYGYTF.